This TCR beta chain was profiled in a study of regulatory T cells in long-lasting Graves disease. About the research overall: Graves' cases, newly diagnosed, had used antithyroid drugs under 3 months. Study-wide findings and caveats: Newly diagnosed disease favored TRBV20-1 and TRBJ2-1 over persistent disease.

The CDR3 is 14 amino acids. The germline CDR1 and CDR2 sequences are MDHEN and SYDVKM. V shed 4 bases, J shed 4 bases, and the junction held 6 bases outside the gene matches. The sample holds many counts of this clonotype. Its antigen is as yet unknown. Time point: newly diagnosed GD, antithyroid drugs for less than 3 months. PBMCs provided the RNA from which the TCR library was made. Arm-PCR of CDR3 regions and iRepertoire HTBI primers were the basis on which TCR beta libraries were built. TCRdb ran MiXCR on the multiplex PCR reads and lists one entry per CDR3 protein. The table records roughly 380,000 distinct CDR3 sequences, about a sixth of them present only once. The same sample was also studied in work on T cells in Graves' hyperthyroidism and ophthalmopathy.

The V call is TRBV28, the J call TRBJ2-7; TRBD1 matches at 8 bases. The TCR sequence derives from a man aged 40-55 years with Graves disease. The sequenced sample was peripheral blood mononuclear cells (PBMCs), obtained at new diagnosis, from a patient treated with antithyroid drugs. CDR3: CASSSGQATYEQYF. CDR3 in DNA: TGTGCCAGCAGTTCGGGACAGGCGACTTACGAGCAGTACTTC. Supplemented by reference TRBV28 and TRBJ2-7, the full variable domain reads DVKVTQSSRYLVKRTGEKVFLECVQDMDHENMFWYRQDPGLGLRLIYFSYDVKMKEKGDIPEGYSVSREKKERFSLILESASTNQTSMYLCASSSGQATYEQYFGPGTRLTVT.